The source of this T cell receptor beta chain is a study of blood T cell repertoires in COVID-19. Using immunoSEQ multiplex PCR, the repertoire was profiled, and TCRdb retains in-frame clones only, with some absent. This sample has about 82,000 clones, with roughly 78% found just once. Trimming removed 5 bases from V and 2 bases from J; junction bases left unmatched: 12. The CDR3 runs 16 residues. Germline CDR1 reads SGHTA; CDR2 reads FQGTGA. The sample taken for sequencing was peripheral blood. This receptor was identified in a man aged 55 to 70 with COVID-19, enrolled during active disease. J is TRBJ2-7 and V is TRBV7-3; 7 positions agree with TRBD2. Here the CDR3 DNA reads TGTGCCAGCAGCCCCGGCGTAGGCGGGGGAACCTACGAGCAGTACTTC. Encoded protein: CASSPGVGGGTYEQYF.